The 12 T cell receptor beta chains in this list originate from one sample, sequenced in a study of OX40 agonist ivuxolimab in advanced cancers. Here immunoSEQ multiplex PCR was the method, and the copy in TCRdb shows in-frame clones only, minus some. Here the sample spans about 63,000 clones, 75% to 80% being singletons. The sequenced sample was CD4+ or CD8+ T cells sorted from blood, obtained in a trial of the OX40 agonist ivuxolimab. The receptors originated from an adult with an advanced solid tumor such as melanoma, head and neck, liver or kidney cancer.

This clone is a singleton in its sample. V usage is TRBV7-6 and J usage is TRBJ2-2; D unresolved. This CDR3 spans 16 amino acids. V dropped 2 bases and J dropped 1 base, with 11 bases sitting between them. CDR1 is SGHVS, CDR2 FNYEAQ, per germline. CDR3 sequence (DNA): TGTGCCAGCAGCTTACAAGGGCCTAAGAACACCGGGGAGCTGTTTTTT. Amino acid sequence: CASSLQGPKNTGELFF.

V is TRBV7-9 and J is TRBJ1-1, with D unresolved. V lost 2 bases and J lost 1, with 11 bases in between. Germline CDR1 and CDR2: SEHNR and FQNEAQ (reference sequence). The CDR3 totals 15 residues. The CDR3 DNA reads TGTGCCAGCAGCTTATTGAGGGTCGGGAACACTGAAGCTTTCTTT. It translates to CASSLLRVGNTEAFF.

The rearrangement uses TRBV7-2 and TRBJ2-1; D not certain. This CDR3 spans 14 amino acids. The V end was cut by 5 bases, the J end by 6 bases, with 14 bases between. CDR1 is SGHTA, CDR2 FQGNSA, per germline. In nucleotides, the CDR3 is TGTGCCAGCAGCCATTCTCCGACAACCAATGAGCAGTTCTTC. It yields the protein CASSHSPTTNEQFF.

This clone was seen only once. The chain recombines TRBV18 with TRBJ2-1; TRBD2 matches 7 bases. CDR1 and CDR2 from the germline V gene are KGHSH and LQKENI. The CDR3 covers 15 residues. Germline trimming cut 2 bases from V and 0 bases from J; bases unmatched to any gene: 1. This CDR3 reads CASSPIAGSYNEQFF. The CDR3 nucleotides read TGTGCCAGCTCACCAATAGCGGGCTCCTACAATGAGCAGTTCTTC.

This chain links TRBV7-5 with TRBJ2-7. TRBV7-5 is shown as a pseudogene. The CDR3 length is 18 residues. The DNA for the CDR3 is TGTGCCAGAAGCTTAGGAAGGGCAGGTAACCCCCCTTCCTACGAGCAGTACTTC. Translation gives CARSLGRAGNPPSYEQYF.

This clone was counted a single time. This sequence joins TRBV28 and TRBJ2-1, with D possibly matching TRBD2 (6 bases). Germline V gene sequence: CDR1 MDHEN, CDR2 SYDVKM. CDR3 length equals 15 residues. Trimming shortened V by 8 bases and J by 2 bases, and 16 bases separated the two germline ends. Here the CDR3 DNA reads TGTGCCAGCCGAAAGCCGGGACTGCCCTACAATGAGCAGTTCTTC. Its translation: CASRKPGLPYNEQFF.

This chain joins TRBV5-4 and TRBJ2-7, with TRBD1 matching 9 bases. Germline-derived CDR1 and CDR2 are SGHNT and YYREEE (reference sequence). CDR3 length: 14 residues. V lost 4 bases to trimming and J lost 6 bases; unmatched junction nucleotides: 8. In nucleotides, the CDR3 is TGTGCCAGCAGCAGCCTACAGGGGGCTGGCGAGCAGTACTTC. Amino acids: CASSSLQGAGEQYF.

In this sample, this clone turned up once. The rearrangement uses TRBV10-1 and TRBJ1-2, with D perhaps matching TRBD1 (5 bases). The CDR3 length is 12 residues. V gave up 9 bases and J gave up 4 bases, with 12 bases separating them. CDR1 is WNHNN, CDR2 SYGVQD, per germline (reference sequence). CDR3 loop: CARTGGSYGYTF. The CDR3 nucleotides read TGCGCCAGAACAGGCGGATCCTATGGCTACACCTTC.

In its sample, this clone was seen once. The V gene is TRBV18, the J gene TRBJ2-7; D call uncertain. The CDR3 covers 18 residues. Germline V gene data show CDR1 as KGHSH and CDR2 as LQKENI. Trimming took off 4 bases at V and 1 base at J, with 23 bases between the two ends. The CDR3: CASSRARSDTLNSYEQYF. The CDR3 DNA is TGTGCCAGCTCACGAGCGAGGTCGGATACCTTAAATTCCTACGAGCAGTACTTC.

CDR3 sequence reads: CASSHQGQGEGVYTF. The CDR3 nucleotides read TGTGCCAGCAGCCACCAAGGACAGGGCGAGGGAGTCTACACCTTC. The rearrangement uses TRBV14 and TRBJ1-2; 8 bases map to TRBD1. The CDR3 loop spans 15 amino acids. The V and J ends lost 3 bases and 10 bases, in that order; junction bases with no gene match: 13. The germline CDR1 and CDR2 sequences are SGHDN and FVKESK.

This clone was detected only a few times. Relative to the germline gene, one junction end is altered; a read error may explain this. J is TRBJ2-2 and V is TRBV7-7; TRBD2 matches 9 bases. This CDR3 region has 18 residues. From germline, CDR1 is SSHAT and CDR2 FNYEAQ (reference sequence). The CDR3 region is CASSLMVAGEFNPGELFF. The CDR3 DNA is TGTGCTAGCAGCTTAATGGTAGCGGGAGAATTTAACCCCGGGGAGCTGTTTTTT.

The rearrangement links TRBV5-1 to TRBJ2-2, with D unclear. The CDR3 runs to 12 residues. Trimming left V 4 bases short and J 4 bases short, with 5 bases between. Germline V gene sequence: CDR1 SGHRS, CDR2 YFSETQ. The CDR3 DNA follows: TGCGCCAGCAGCATCCGCACCGGGGAGCTGTTTTTT. As protein: CASSIRTGELFF.